The 2 T cell receptor beta chains presented below share a single source sample, sequenced in a study of tumor-infiltrating lymphocytes in primary liver carcinoma. A primer matching the constant region was used to make TCR beta cDNA from approximately 500 ng of total RNA. The TCR beta library was amplified through three nested multiplex PCR rounds in a modified ARM-PCR procedure. The first two PCR rounds used TRBV1-TRBV30 primers with a Cbeta primer, roughly 10 cycles each. Using its own MiXCR run on the multiplex PCR reads, TCRdb lists one record per CDR3 protein. The profile shows 25,000 to 35,000 distinct CDR3 sequences, 70% to 80% of them singletons. From unsorted bulk tissue weighing about 18-30 mg, DNA and RNA were co-extracted. The sample comprised liver tumor tissue from sampling region 5. The sample's subset: tumor region T5, tumor centre. The receptor set was obtained from a man aged 40-50 years with primary liver carcinoma and hepatitis B virus infection.

The V gene is TRBV2, the J gene TRBJ2-3; 9 bases fit TRBD1. With 8 bases clipped from V and 6 bases from J, the junction kept 12 bases outside the gene matches. This CDR3 contains 15 residues. Looked up from germline, CDR1 is SNHLY and CDR2 is FYNNEI. The CDR3 reads CASLELGQGRDTQYF. The CDR3 coding sequence is TGTGCCAGCCTAGAACTGGGACAGGGTCGGGATACGCAGTATTTT.

Regarding this clonotype: Given the absence of the conserved phenylalanine or tryptophan at the CDR3 end, a read error is likely. Because the CDR3's place on the DNA is in doubt, the DNA is left out and the CDR3 is given as listed by TCRdb. The chain has TRBV6-1 and TRBJ1-5. The CDR3 contains 15 residues when both ends are counted. Germline V CDR1 and CDR2: MNHNS, SASEGT. CDR3 in amino acids: CASSEEVNSNQPQDY.